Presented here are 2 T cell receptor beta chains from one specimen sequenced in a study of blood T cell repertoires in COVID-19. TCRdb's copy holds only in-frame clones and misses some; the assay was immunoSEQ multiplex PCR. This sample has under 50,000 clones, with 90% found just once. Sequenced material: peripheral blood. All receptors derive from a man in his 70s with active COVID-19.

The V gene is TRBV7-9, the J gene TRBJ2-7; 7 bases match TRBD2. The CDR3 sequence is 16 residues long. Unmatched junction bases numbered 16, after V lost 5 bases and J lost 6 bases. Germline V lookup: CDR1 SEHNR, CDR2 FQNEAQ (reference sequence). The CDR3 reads CASSRESFGGRAEQYF. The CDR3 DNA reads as TGTGCCAGCAGCCGCGAGAGCTTTGGGGGGAGGGCCGAGCAGTACTTC.

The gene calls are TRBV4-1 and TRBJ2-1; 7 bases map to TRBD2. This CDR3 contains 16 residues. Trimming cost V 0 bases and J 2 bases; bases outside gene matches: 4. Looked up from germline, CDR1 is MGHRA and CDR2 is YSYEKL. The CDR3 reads CASSQDQRETYNEQFF. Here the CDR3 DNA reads TGCGCCAGCAGCCAAGACCAGCGGGAAACCTACAATGAGCAGTTCTTC.